The 21 T cell receptor beta chains in this list originate from one sample, sequenced in a study of CD8+CD57+ T cells in acquired aplastic anemia. Before being chosen for sequencing, patients had shown CD8+CD57+ cell expansion by flow cytometry. Both TCR beta VDJ combination and CDR3 sequence profiling were carried out. Genomic DNA was the template for this profiling. TCRdb re-called the reads with MiXCR, one entry per CDR3 protein. The sample holds about 180,000 distinct CDR3 sequences; around half are singletons and the top ten take under 1.2%. Source material: sorted CD4+, CD8+, or CD8+CD57+ T cells (not recorded which) from PBMCs. The origin of the receptors is a human donor with aplastic anemia.

This clonotype was seen ten or more times. The rearrangement links TRBV19 to TRBJ2-3; D assignment may be TRBD1 or TRBD2 (5 bases each). The CDR3 spans 15 residues. From germline, CDR1 is LNHDA and CDR2 SQIVND (reference sequence). Trimming cost V 10 bases and J 2 bases, with 19 bases left between them. The CDR3, as DNA: TGTGCCACCTCAATGGCCGGGACCCCCACAGATACGCAGTATTTT. As protein: CATSMAGTPTDTQYF. Combining the CDR3 with reference TRBV19 and TRBJ2-3 gives the whole variable domain DGGITQSPKYLFRKEGQNVTLSCEQNLNHDAMYWYRQDPGQGLRLIYYSQIVNDFQKGDIAEGYSVSREKKESFPLTVTSAQKNPTAFYLCATSMAGTPTDTQYFGPGTRLTVL.

This clonotype was counted many times. The chain couples TRBV12-3 or TRBV12-4 to TRBJ2-2; D is unclear. The CDR3 consists of 13 residues. V was cut by 0 bases and J by 6 bases, with 5 bases left in between. CDR3 bases: TGTGCCAGCAGTTTAGCAGGGCCCGGGGAGCTGTTTTTT. Amino acid sequence: CASSLAGPGELFF.

This clonotype was observed a few times. The chain links TRBV6-1 to TRBJ2-1; D remains ambiguous. Trimming removed 2 bases from V and 9 bases from J, with 14 bases in between. The germline CDR1 and CDR2 sequences are MNHNS and SASEGT. The CDR3 extends over 14 amino acids. The CDR3 DNA follows: TGTGCCAGCAGTGAACCGATTAGCTCGAGTGAGCAGTTCTTC. The encoded protein is CASSEPISSSEQFF.

Many counts were recorded for this clonotype. The chain combines TRBV5-6 with TRBJ2-1; D may be TRBD2 (5 bases). Germline lookup yields CDR1 SGHDT and CDR2 YYEEEE. The CDR3 covers 13 residues. The ends were cut back, 4 bases at V and 8 bases at J, with 13 bases in the middle. CDR3 DNA sequence: TGTGCCAGCAGCCCGTCGGACTGGGATGAGCAGTTCTTC. It is translated as CASSPSDWDEQFF.

This clonotype has ten or more counts. The chain recombines TRBV20-1 with TRBJ2-3, with 13 bases that match TRBD2. This CDR3 contains 17 residues. Germline V gene sequence: CDR1 DFQATT, CDR2 SNEGSKA (reference sequence). Trimming at V came to 6 bases and at J to 4 bases, leaving 13 bases not matched to a gene. CDR3 sequence reads: CSARLAGGPVTADTQYF. The CDR3 DNA follows: TGCAGTGCAAGACTAGCGGGGGGCCCCGTCACAGCAGATACGCAGTATTTT.

This clonotype was picked up many times. The chain has TRBV12-3 or TRBV12-4 and TRBJ2-3, with 8 positions matching TRBD2. The V segment lost 5 bases and the J segment 8 bases; nucleotides outside the gene matches: 12. The CDR3 runs 15 residues. The CDR3 loop reads CASSPPGGVGGTQYF. The CDR3 nucleotides read TGTGCCAGCAGTCCCCCCGGGGGGGTAGGTGGTACGCAGTATTTT.

This clonotype was observed many times. The chain uses TRBV24-1 and TRBJ1-3; D is possibly TRBD1 (6 bases). The germline V gene encodes CDR1 KGHDR and CDR2 SFDVKD. CDR3 length: 14 amino acids. Trimming pared 3 bases from V and 3 bases from J, leaving 8 bases between. The chain's CDR3 is CATSDPGDGNTIYF. CDR3 nucleotides: TGTGCCACCAGTGATCCAGGGGATGGAAACACCATATATTTT.

A word on this clonotype: A read error may explain this, as a much larger clone is one base away. The CDR3 nucleotides read TGCGCCAGCGGCTTGGGGGTGCAGGGAGTACCTGGCTACACCTTC. Translated, it gives CASGLGVQGVPGYTF. This rearrangement joins TRBV5-1 to TRBJ1-2; D perhaps matches TRBD1 (5 bases). CDR3 length: 15 residues. Germline-derived CDR1 and CDR2 are SGHRS and YFSETQ.

This clonotype came up once. The chain has TRBV7-9 and TRBJ2-7; D possibly uses TRBD1 or TRBD2 (5 bases each). The V gene's germline CDR1 is SEHNR and CDR2 FQNEAQ (reference sequence). The CDR3 has 11 amino acids. Trimming removed 4 bases from V and 6 bases from J, with 7 bases in between. The DNA for the CDR3 is TGTGCCAGCAGCTGGGGGTCCGAGCAGTACTTC. It specifies CASSWGSEQYF.

The table lists this clonotype with many counts. The chain joins TRBV5-4 to TRBJ1-2; no clear D gene. The V gene's germline CDR1 is SGHNT and CDR2 YYREEE (reference sequence). CDR3 size: 14 residues. Trimming cost V 3 bases and J 3 bases, with 12 bases left between them. The CDR3 region is CASSSGPEYYGYTF. The CDR3 nucleotides are TGTGCCAGCAGCTCTGGACCGGAATACTATGGCTACACCTTC.

This clonotype was recorded once. The V gene is TRBV2, the J gene TRBJ1-5; possibly TRBD1 for D (6 bases). V dropped 9 bases and J dropped 3 bases, with 12 bases sitting between them. The CDR3 loop spans 13 amino acids. Looked up from germline, CDR1 is SNHLY and CDR2 is FYNNEI. The CDR3 spells CASRTEDNQPQHF. The CDR3 bases are TGTGCCAGTCGGACAGAGGACAATCAGCCCCAGCATTTT.

On this clonotype itself: This could be a read error, since a much larger clone is one nucleotide away. No conserved phenylalanine or tryptophan ends this CDR3, so it is likely a read error. The rearrangement uses TRBV5-1 and TRBJ2-7; 8 positions agree with TRBD2. The CDR3 contains 20 residues. J lost 0 bases, V lost 3 bases, and 20 bases had no gene match. CDR1 is SGHRS and CDR2 is YFSETQ in the germline V gene. DNA for the CDR3: TGCGCCAGCAGCTCCCGCCTTTCGGGAGGGGCCCAATTCCGCTCCTACGAGCAGTACCTC. Translating it yields CASSSRLSGGAQFRSYEQYL.

V is TRBV7-9 and J is TRBJ2-7, with D possibly being TRBD1 or TRBD2 (6 bases each). CDR1 SEHNR and CDR2 FQNEAQ come from the germline V gene (reference sequence). Trimming pared 5 bases from V and 4 bases from J, leaving 18 bases between. The CDR3 spans 15 residues. The CDR3: CASSVGGTRLYEQYF. The CDR3 nucleotides are TGTGCCAGCAGCGTGGGGGGCACTCGTTTGTACGAGCAGTACTTC.

This clonotype was detected only a few times. This chain connects TRBV5-4 to TRBJ1-1; a weak D match, TRBD1 (6 bases). CDR1 is SGHNT and CDR2 is YYREEE in the germline V gene (reference sequence). The CDR3 totals 14 residues. V was trimmed by 0 bases and J by 7 bases, leaving 13 bases between them. The CDR3 DNA is TGTGCCAGCAGCTTGGATTCCGGAGGGGGTGAAGCTTTCTTT. As protein: CASSLDSGGGEAFF. The full variable domain, with the rest looked up from reference TRBV5-4 and TRBJ1-1, is ETGVTQSPTHLIKTRGQQVTLRCSSQSGHNTVSWYQQALGQGPQFIFQYYREEENGRGNFPPRFSGLQFPNYSSELNVNALELDDSALYLCASSLDSGGGEAFFGQGTRLTVV.

This clonotype was counted a few times. This chain joins TRBV18 and TRBJ2-3; D ambiguous. This CDR3 has 14 residues. V lost 0 bases, J lost 0 bases, and 4 bases lay in between. Germline V CDR1 and CDR2: KGHSH, LQKENI. The CDR3: CASSPPASTDTQYF. The CDR3 bases are TGTGCCAGCTCACCACCTGCGAGCACAGATACGCAGTATTTT. Looking up the rest from reference TRBV18 and TRBJ2-3 gives the full variable domain: NAGVMQNPRHLVRRRGQEARLRCSPMKGHSHVYWYRQLPEEGLKFMVYLQKENIIDESGMPKERFSAEFPKEGPSILRIQQVVRGDSAAYFCASSPPASTDTQYFGPGTRLTVL.

This clonotype came up many times. The chain has TRBV20-1 and TRBJ2-1, with 11 bases lining up with TRBD2. CDR1 DFQATT and CDR2 SNEGSKA come from the germline V gene (reference sequence). V shed 0 bases and J 4 bases; nucleotides not matched to a gene: 5. CDR3 length equals 16 residues. CDR3 nucleotides: TGCAGTGCTAGAGATGGGGCTAGCGGGGGGTACAATGAGCAGTTCTTC. Its protein is CSARDGASGGYNEQFF.

The gene calls are TRBV19 and TRBJ1-2, with a possible D match to TRBD1 (5 bases). This CDR3 has 11 residues. Germline V CDR1 and CDR2: LNHDA, SQIVND (reference sequence). V dropped 8 bases and J dropped 5 bases, with 9 bases sitting between them. Written as DNA, the CDR3 is TGTGCCAGTGGGGCCGGGTATGGCTACACCTTC. Its protein is CASGAGYGYTF.

The chain joins TRBV19 to TRBJ2-7, with TRBD1 matching 9 bases. The germline V gene has CDR1 LNHDA and CDR2 SQIVND (reference sequence). This CDR3 comprises 15 residues. V shed 5 bases and J 4 bases; nucleotides not matched to a gene: 9. CDR3 nucleotide sequence: TGTGCCAGTAGTTCCCCGGGACAGGGATCGTACGAGCAGTACTTC. It encodes CASSSPGQGSYEQYF.

This chain joins TRBV7-9 and TRBJ2-5, with 8 bases that match TRBD1. After removal of 8 bases from V and 7 bases from J, the junction contained 9 bases not matched to a gene. The CDR3 length is 13 residues. Germline values: CDR1 SEHNR, CDR2 FQNEAQ (reference sequence). The CDR3 protein is CASGDRGQGTQYF. The CDR3, as DNA: TGTGCCAGCGGAGACAGGGGTCAGGGGACCCAGTACTTC.

This clonotype showed up many times. The V gene is TRBV19, the J gene TRBJ1-5; D unclear. The CDR3 extends over 12 amino acids. Between the trimmed V and J ends, which lost 3 bases and 9 bases, there was a span of 9 bases. Germline CDR1 LNHDA, CDR2 SQIVND (reference sequence). The CDR3 sequence is CASSMNPPPQHF. The CDR3 DNA follows: TGTGCCAGTAGTATGAACCCCCCGCCCCAGCATTTT. Full variable domain (missing parts from reference TRBV19 and TRBJ1-5): DGGITQSPKYLFRKEGQNVTLSCEQNLNHDAMYWYRQDPGQGLRLIYYSQIVNDFQKGDIAEGYSVSREKKESFPLTVTSAQKNPTAFYLCASSMNPPPQHFGDGTRLSIL.

This clonotype was seen a few times. The chain combines TRBV2 with TRBJ2-1, with D maybe TRBD1 (5 bases). The ends were cut back, 8 bases at V and 6 bases at J, with 11 bases in the middle. This CDR3 comprises 12 residues. Germline V gene lookup returns CDR1 SNHLY and CDR2 FYNNEI. CDR3: CASVGRVNEQFF. In nucleotides, the CDR3 is TGTGCCAGCGTCGGCAGGGTCAATGAGCAGTTCTTC.